This passage covers 31 T cell receptor beta chains from one sample sequenced in a study of shared clonotypes between healthy human individuals. The method was immunoSEQ multiplex PCR; TCRdb's version includes in-frame clones alone and lacks a portion of them. This sample yields about 800,000 clones, of which around 96% are seen a single time; about 0.25% belongs to the top ten. Naive CD8 cells comprised CD45RO-negative, CCR7-positively selected cells, excluding terminally differentiated effector memory CD45RA+ cells. Sequencing was done on a sample of naive CD8+ T cells sorted from blood. The source is a man aged 25 to 45 in good health.

This clone was observed a single time. The chain recombines TRBV4-1 with TRBJ1-1; possibly TRBD1 for D (6 bases). This CDR3 is built from 15 residues. From germline, CDR1 is MGHRA and CDR2 YSYEKL. Trimming shortened V by 4 bases and J by 3 bases, and 15 bases separated the two germline ends. CDR3 DNA: TGCGCCAGCAGCCTGAGCCCGGACAGTTACACTGAAGCTTTCTTT. This translates into CASSLSPDSYTEAFF.

The rearrangement links TRBV14 to TRBJ2-3; 9 bases are shared with TRBD2. This CDR3 spans 17 amino acids. Germline V CDR1 and CDR2: SGHDN, FVKESK. The trim removed 5 bases at V and 2 bases at J, leaving 11 bases unmatched. The CDR3 region is CASSSTGLAGPTDTQYF. For the CDR3, the DNA is TGTGCCAGCAGCTCCACAGGCCTAGCGGGGCCCACAGATACGCAGTATTTT.

This sequence joins TRBV2 and TRBJ2-7, with 11 bases matching TRBD1. This CDR3 contains 14 residues. Trimming at V came to 4 bases and at J to 2 bases, leaving 1 base not matched to a gene. The germline V gene encodes CDR1 SNHLY and CDR2 FYNNEI. In nucleotides, the CDR3 is TGTGCCAGCAGTGGGGGACAGGGGGCCTACGAGCAGTACTTC. It specifies CASSGGQGAYEQYF.

This rearrangement joins TRBV6-4 to TRBJ1-5, with D perhaps matching TRBD1 (5 bases). The germline CDR1 and CDR2 sequences are MRHNA and SNTAGT. The CDR3 sequence is 15 residues long. The ends were cut back, 7 bases at V and 5 bases at J, with 18 bases in the middle. Here the CDR3 reads CASTWVRGIYQPQHF. For the CDR3, the DNA is TGTGCCAGCACCTGGGTTCGGGGGATCTATCAGCCCCAGCATTTT.

The J gene is TRBJ1-2, the V gene TRBV28; D is uncertain. CDR1 MDHEN and CDR2 SYDVKM come from the germline V gene. Trimming took 7 bases from V and 2 from J, leaving 11 bases between them. The CDR3 totals 13 residues. CDR3 nucleotides: TGTGCCAGCACCCCCGACACCAACTATGGCTACACCTTC. It is translated as CASTPDTNYGYTF.

V is TRBV5-1 and J is TRBJ2-7; 10 bases fit TRBD1. Looked up from germline, CDR1 is SGHRS and CDR2 is YFSETQ. Trimming removed 3 bases from V and 6 bases from J; junction bases left unmatched: 9. There are 15 residues in the CDR3. The CDR3, as DNA: TGCGCCAGCAGCTCTCCGGGACAGGGGATCCGCGAGCAGTACTTC. Translating it yields CASSSPGQGIREQYF.

The chain combines TRBV7-9 with TRBJ1-3; TRBD1 agrees at 7 bases. Germline assignment: CDR1 SEHNR and CDR2 FQNEAQ (reference sequence). The CDR3 contains 16 residues. V was clipped by 4 bases and J by 2 bases; unmatched bases: 8. The CDR3 loop reads CASSSTGEAPGNTIYF. CDR3 bases: TGTGCCAGCAGCTCCACAGGGGAGGCTCCTGGAAACACCATATATTTT.

In regard to this clone: At the DNA level, this CDR3 is encoded by other sequences in the same sample as well. The chain carries TRBV15 and TRBJ1-3; D is perhaps TRBD1 (5 bases). In germline, CDR1 is LNHNV, CDR2 YYDKDF (reference sequence). The CDR3 has 15 residues. V was shortened by 0 bases and J by 4 bases, with 10 bases between the two germline ends. The CDR3, as DNA: TGTGCCACCAGCAGAGATCGAGGGACGGGAAACACCATATATTTT. The encoded protein is CATSRDRGTGNTIYF.

This chain joins TRBV9 and TRBJ1-1; the D gene is possibly TRBD1 (6 bases). V was trimmed by 4 bases and J by 1 base, leaving 11 bases between them. Germline V gene sequence: CDR1 SGDLS, CDR2 YYNGEE. The CDR3 is 14 residues long. This CDR3 reads CASSPQGWNTEAFF. The CDR3 nucleotides are TGTGCCAGCAGCCCTCAGGGGTGGAACACTGAAGCTTTCTTT.

The J gene is TRBJ2-3, the V gene TRBV9; D might be TRBD2 (6 bases). The V end lost 4 bases, the J end lost 1 base, and 10 bases lay between the germline ends. Germline V gene data show CDR1 as SGDLS and CDR2 as YYNGEE. The CDR3 runs to 14 residues. The CDR3 here is CASSLGGRTDTQYF. CDR3 DNA: TGTGCCAGCAGCCTCGGGGGTCGCACAGATACGCAGTATTTT.

The V and J genes are TRBV9 and TRBJ2-7; D gene unclear. The ends were cut back, 4 bases at V and 0 bases at J, with 17 bases in the middle. The CDR3 totals 16 residues. Germline CDR1 reads SGDLS; CDR2 reads YYNGEE. The chain's CDR3 is CASSPTGTATSYEQYF. CDR3 sequence (DNA): TGTGCCAGCAGCCCCACCGGTACTGCCACCTCCTACGAGCAGTACTTC.

The J gene is TRBJ2-7, the V gene TRBV18; TRBD1 matches at 10 bases. The CDR3 is made up of 16 amino acids. CDR1 and CDR2 from the germline V gene are KGHSH and LQKENI. The junction had 8 bases not matched to a gene; V was cut back by 0 bases and J by 6 bases. CDR3 amino acids: CASSPPGQGMMGEQYF. CDR3 nucleotide sequence: TGTGCCAGCTCACCACCGGGACAGGGGATGATGGGCGAGCAGTACTTC. Filled out from reference TRBV18 and TRBJ2-7, the complete variable domain reads NAGVMQNPRHLVRRRGQEARLRCSPMKGHSHVYWYRQLPEEGLKFMVYLQKENIIDESGMPKERFSAEFPKEGPSILRIQQVVRGDSAAYFCASSPPGQGMMGEQYFGPGTRLTVT.

Only one count was recorded for this clone. The genes are TRBV11-2 and TRBJ2-3; TRBD1 or TRBD2 may be the D gene (5 bases each). The CDR3 length is 15 residues. Germline V gives CDR1 SGHAT, CDR2 FQNNGV. The V end was cut by 4 bases, the J end by 3 bases, with 14 bases between. The CDR3 DNA sequence: TGTGCCAGCAGCTCCTGGGACGGGGAGACAGATACGCAGTATTTT. It translates to CASSSWDGETDTQYF.

The chain combines TRBV7-9 with TRBJ2-1; 10 positions agree with TRBD2. Germline CDR1 and CDR2: SEHNR and FQNEAQ (reference sequence). The CDR3 totals 15 residues. Germline trimming cut 5 bases from V and 9 bases from J; bases unmatched to any gene: 10. The CDR3 coding sequence is TGTGCCAGCAGCACCCTAGCGGGAGAGGGAGGTGAGCAGTTCTTC. The encoded protein is CASSTLAGEGGEQFF.

This rearrangement joins TRBV7-9 to TRBJ2-7; 8 nucleotides match TRBD1. This CDR3 has 13 amino acids. V gave up 5 bases and J gave up 3 bases; unmatched junction bases: 3. Looked up from germline, CDR1 is SEHNR and CDR2 is FQNEAQ (reference sequence). CDR3 sequence: CASSQGTGYEQYF. DNA of the CDR3: TGTGCCAGCAGCCAAGGGACAGGCTACGAGCAGTACTTC.

The chain recombines TRBV5-6 with TRBJ1-2; TRBD1 matches 7 bases. Germline CDR1 reads SGHDT; CDR2 reads YYEEEE. V lost 0 bases to trimming and J lost 6 bases; unmatched junction nucleotides: 5. CDR3 length: 14 residues. In nucleotides, the CDR3 is TGTGCCAGCAGCTTGGTGACAGGGTCTCATGGCTACACCTTC. Translation gives CASSLVTGSHGYTF. Looking up the rest from reference TRBV5-6 and TRBJ1-2 gives the full variable domain: DAGVTQSPTHLIKTRGQQVTLRCSPKSGHDTVSWYQQALGQGPQFIFQYYEEEERQRGNFPDRFSGHQFPNYSSELNVNALLLGDSALYLCASSLVTGSHGYTFGSGTRLTVV.

This sequence joins TRBV27 and TRBJ2-3; TRBD2 aligns across 10 bases. CDR1 MNHEY and CDR2 SMNVEV come from the germline V gene (reference sequence). The CDR3 contains 18 residues. V was clipped by 3 bases and J by 6 bases; unmatched bases: 15. The CDR3 region is CASSFYMSGTSVWDTQYF. CDR3 DNA: TGTGCCAGCAGTTTCTATATGTCCGGGACTAGCGTTTGGGATACGCAGTATTTT.

The rearrangement joins TRBV10-3 to TRBJ2-3, with 8 bases matching TRBD2. This CDR3 has 16 amino acids. Germline values: CDR1 ENHRY, CDR2 SYGVKD. Trimming took 3 bases from V and 1 from J; bases not matched to a gene: 6. CDR3 residues: CAISDGLAAGTDTQYF. CDR3 DNA: TGTGCCATCAGTGACGGACTAGCTGCCGGCACAGATACGCAGTATTTT.

V gene TRBV27 combines with J gene TRBJ2-1; D ambiguous. CDR1 and CDR2 from the germline V gene are MNHEY and SMNVEV (reference sequence). The length of the CDR3 is 14 residues. Trimming shortened V by 6 bases and J by 2 bases, and 11 bases separated the two germline ends. CDR3 nucleotides: TGTGCCAGCAGCTGGGCGATTCCCTACAATGAGCAGTTCTTC. This encodes CASSWAIPYNEQFF.

J is TRBJ2-7 and V is TRBV7-6, with 8 bases fitting TRBD1. The V segment lost 5 bases and the J segment 9 bases; nucleotides outside the gene matches: 18. Per the germline V gene, CDR1 is SGHVS and CDR2 is FNYEAQ. This CDR3 has 16 residues. This CDR3 reads CASSAGRTGPVLGQYF. CDR3 coding DNA: TGTGCCAGCAGCGCGGGACGGACAGGGCCCGTCTTAGGGCAGTACTTC.

This sequence joins TRBV27 and TRBJ2-5; TRBD2 might be the D (6 bases). Trimming removed 3 bases at V and 2 bases at J, with 10 bases between. Germline values: CDR1 MNHEY, CDR2 SMNVEV (reference sequence). The length of the CDR3 is 14 residues. CDR3 coding DNA: TGTGCCAGCAGTTTTTGGGGGGAACAAGAGACCCAGTACTTC. Its protein is CASSFWGEQETQYF.

V usage is TRBV13 and J usage is TRBJ2-1; 13 positions match TRBD2. This CDR3 spans 16 amino acids. The ends lost 0 bases at V and 8 bases at J; junction bases unmatched: 4. In germline, CDR1 is PRHDT, CDR2 FYEKMQ (reference sequence). The CDR3 protein is CASSLGLAGGPHEQFF. CDR3 nucleotide sequence: TGTGCCAGCAGCTTAGGACTAGCGGGAGGGCCACATGAGCAGTTCTTC.

In the case of this clone: Distinct nucleotide sequences in the sample also encode this CDR3. The chain employs TRBV5-1 and TRBJ1-5; tentative D call: TRBD1 (5 bases). The germline V and J ends were trimmed by 0 bases and 5 bases, with 6 bases remaining between them. The CDR3 contains 13 residues. CDR1 is SGHRS and CDR2 is YFSETQ in the germline V gene. The CDR3 protein is CASSLEGYQPQHF. The CDR3 coding sequence is TGCGCCAGCAGCTTGGAGGGGTATCAGCCCCAGCATTTT. The variable domain in full, completed from reference TRBV5-1 and TRBJ1-5, reads KAGVTQTPRYLIKTRGQQVTLSCSPISGHRSVSWYQQTPGQGLQFLFEYFSETQRNKGNFPGRFSGRQFSNSRSEMNVSTLELGDSALYLCASSLEGYQPQHFGDGTRLSIL.

This chain links TRBV7-2 with TRBJ2-5, with 9 bases lining up with TRBD2. CDR3 length: 15 residues. Germline V lookup: CDR1 SGHTA, CDR2 FQGNSA. V was clipped by 1 base and J by 3 bases; unmatched bases: 3. Here the CDR3 reads CASSLGAGGEETQYF. CDR3 sequence (DNA): TGTGCCAGCAGCTTAGGAGCGGGAGGAGAAGAGACCCAGTACTTC.

V usage is TRBV11-3 and J usage is TRBJ2-7, with 12 bases matching TRBD2. V shed 7 bases, J shed 12 bases, and the junction held 7 bases outside the gene matches. This CDR3 region has 12 residues. Germline V lookup: CDR1 SGHNT, CDR2 YENEEA. As DNA, the CDR3 is TGTGCCAGCAAAGGACTAGCGGGACCACTGTACTTC. It translates to CASKGLAGPLYF.

This chain connects TRBV5-1 to TRBJ2-5; no definite D call. Germline CDR1 reads SGHRS; CDR2 reads YFSETQ. The ends were cut back, 0 bases at V and 0 bases at J, with 9 bases in the middle. The CDR3 runs 15 residues. This CDR3 is CASSLVQADQETQYF. For the CDR3, the DNA is TGCGCCAGCAGCTTGGTTCAGGCGGACCAAGAGACCCAGTACTTC. Based on the CDR3 plus reference TRBV5-1 and TRBJ2-5, the full variable domain is KAGVTQTPRYLIKTRGQQVTLSCSPISGHRSVSWYQQTPGQGLQFLFEYFSETQRNKGNFPGRFSGRQFSNSRSEMNVSTLELGDSALYLCASSLVQADQETQYFGPGTRLLVL.

The chain recombines TRBV6-1 with TRBJ2-3, with D possibly TRBD1 on 5 matching bases. V was clipped by 1 base and J by 4 bases, with 12 bases between them. The germline gives CDR1 MNHNS, CDR2 SASEGT. CDR3 length: 15 residues. The CDR3 here is CASSEGSGFSDTQYF. CDR3 sequence (DNA): TGTGCCAGCAGTGAAGGGTCAGGGTTCTCAGATACGCAGTATTTT.

The sample holds one count of this clone. The J gene is TRBJ2-2, the V gene TRBV4-3; D might be TRBD1 (5 bases). CDR1 LGHNA and CDR2 YSLEER come from the germline V gene. Trimming stripped 0 bases from V and 10 bases from J, with 15 bases between. This CDR3 region has 15 residues. The CDR3 loop reads CASSQDGHALEELFF. The CDR3 bases are TGCGCCAGCAGCCAAGATGGACACGCCCTCGAGGAGCTGTTTTTT.

The chain employs TRBV7-2 and TRBJ2-7; 7 nucleotides align to TRBD1. V shed 2 bases and J 1 base; nucleotides not matched to a gene: 5. CDR1 SGHTA and CDR2 FQGNSA come from the germline V gene. The CDR3 extends over 15 amino acids. The CDR3 DNA is TGTGCCAGCAGCTTAAGCCCGACAGGGTCCTACGAGCAGTACTTC. Residues: CASSLSPTGSYEQYF. Drawing the rest from reference TRBV7-2 and TRBJ2-7, the complete variable domain is GAGVSQSPSNKVTEKGKDVELRCDPISGHTALYWYRQSLGQGLEFLIYFQGNSAPDKSGLPSDRFSAERTGGSVSTLTIQRTQQEDSAVYLCASSLSPTGSYEQYFGPGTRLTVT.

CDR3 nucleotides: TGTGCCAGCAGCCAAAAGACGTCTCTGCAAGGCAATGAGCAGTTCTTC. Translation gives CASSQKTSLQGNEQFF. The rearrangement uses TRBV5-4 and TRBJ2-1; D is unclear. The germline V gene has CDR1 SGHNT and CDR2 YYREEE (reference sequence). V was trimmed by 4 bases and J by 6 bases, leaving 20 bases between them. CDR3 length: 16 amino acids.

V usage is TRBV19 and J usage is TRBJ2-7, with TRBD1 identical over 7 bases. CDR1 is LNHDA, CDR2 SQIVND, per germline (reference sequence). The V gene end was trimmed by 10 bases and the J gene end by 1 base; junction bases not matched to a gene: 7. The CDR3 extends over 13 amino acids. The CDR3: CATSGDSSYEQYF. CDR3 DNA sequence: TGTGCCACCTCCGGGGACAGTTCCTACGAGCAGTACTTC. Full variable domain (outside the CDR3, taken from reference TRBV19 and TRBJ2-7): DGGITQSPKYLFRKEGQNVTLSCEQNLNHDAMYWYRQDPGQGLRLIYYSQIVNDFQKGDIAEGYSVSREKKESFPLTVTSAQKNPTAFYLCATSGDSSYEQYFGPGTRLTVT.